This T cell receptor beta chain was observed in a study of T-cell reconstitution after alpha-beta-depleted transplantation in children. Study-level findings and limits: The study traced high day-60 TCRbeta diversity in some patients to surviving recipient T cells and thymic progenitors.

Preparation of the TCRbeta library used unique molecular identifiers. Using its own MiXCR run on the PCR reads, TCRdb lists one record per CDR3 protein. The sample shows 200,000 or so distinct CDR3 sequences, around 8.4% of them seen only once. This clonotype was recorded many times. Its specificity is not known. CDR1 and CDR2 from the germline V gene are DFQATT and SNEGSKA (reference sequence). The V gene lost 6 bases and the J gene lost 5 bases, with 20 bases spanning the gap. This CDR3 is 14 amino acids long. The gene calls are TRBV20-1 and TRBJ2-7; D is perhaps TRBD2 (5 bases). The receptor was isolated from a male patient aged 2 to 10 who had a stem cell transplant for acute myeloid leukemia, so the T cells may come from the graft donor. Sample: PBMCs, mostly from graft donor cells, taken 360 days after TCRalphabeta/CD19-depleted stem cell transplant. The chain's CDR3 is CSATGNPLGNEQYF. The CDR3 DNA reads as TGCAGTGCAACCGGGAACCCCCTAGGGAACGAGCAGTACTTC.